This T cell receptor beta chain appears in the sequencing data of a study of T cell responses to AZD1222 COVID-19 vaccine. Study-level points and caveats: The donors showed a predominance of white British ancestry and of females, with possible underestimation of clonal diversity. CD4 TCRs linked to vaccination spanned spike, dominating at 160-218 and 743-854. Nearly half of spike-specific TCRs reportedly target unmutated variant regions.

As regards this clone: Antigen: not known.

Pooling covered second doses at about 4 or about 12 weeks. The assay was immunoSEQ multiplex PCR, and TCRdb's table has in-frame clones only and misses some. The sample gives 95,000 to 100,000 clones, roughly nine tenths of which show up once; approximately 9% is in the top ten. The source material was peripheral blood, sampled 28 days after the second AZD1222 dose. This clonotype originated in an adult who received the AZD1222 COVID-19 vaccine.

Written as DNA, the CDR3 is TGCAGCGTTGAATTTTCTAGCGGGCACAACCTCTACGAGCAGTACTTC. Protein: CSVEFSSGHNLYEQYF. The chain links TRBV29-1 to TRBJ2-7; TRBD2 aligns across 8 bases. The germline CDR1 and CDR2 sequences are SQVTM and ANQGSEA. J gave up 3 bases and V 2 bases, and 12 bases lay outside the gene matches. The CDR3 sequence is 16 residues long.